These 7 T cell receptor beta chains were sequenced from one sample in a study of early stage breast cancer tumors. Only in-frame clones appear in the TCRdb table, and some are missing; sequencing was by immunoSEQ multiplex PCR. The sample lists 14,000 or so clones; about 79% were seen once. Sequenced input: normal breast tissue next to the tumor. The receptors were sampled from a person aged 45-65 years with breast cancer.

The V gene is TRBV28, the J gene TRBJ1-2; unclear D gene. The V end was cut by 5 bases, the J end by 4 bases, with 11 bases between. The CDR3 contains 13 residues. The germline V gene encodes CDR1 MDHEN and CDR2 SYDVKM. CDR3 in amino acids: CASSKPASYGYTF. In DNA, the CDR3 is TGTGCCAGCAGTAAACCAGCTAGCTATGGCTACACCTTC.

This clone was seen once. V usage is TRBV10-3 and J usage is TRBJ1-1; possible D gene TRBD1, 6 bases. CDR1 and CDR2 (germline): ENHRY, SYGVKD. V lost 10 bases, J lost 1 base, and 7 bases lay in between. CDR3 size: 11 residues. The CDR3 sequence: CATTGNTEAFF. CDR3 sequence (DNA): TGTGCCACGACAGGGAACACTGAAGCTTTCTTT.

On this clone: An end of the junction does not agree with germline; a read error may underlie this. CDR3 region: CASSPGGIQETQYF. The CDR3 DNA reads as TGTGCTAGCAGCCCCGGAGGGATTCAAGAGACCCAGTACTTC. The chain couples TRBV7-7 to TRBJ2-5; the D gene is possibly TRBD2 (6 bases). The CDR3 spans 14 residues. CDR1 is SSHAT and CDR2 is FNYEAQ in the germline V gene (reference sequence).

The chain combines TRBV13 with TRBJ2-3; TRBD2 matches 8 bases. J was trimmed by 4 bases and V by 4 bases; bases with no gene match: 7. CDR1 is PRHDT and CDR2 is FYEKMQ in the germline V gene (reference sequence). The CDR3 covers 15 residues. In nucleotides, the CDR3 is TGTGCCAGCAGCTGGGGGAGCGGGAGTTCAGATACGCAGTATTTT. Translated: CASSWGSGSSDTQYF.

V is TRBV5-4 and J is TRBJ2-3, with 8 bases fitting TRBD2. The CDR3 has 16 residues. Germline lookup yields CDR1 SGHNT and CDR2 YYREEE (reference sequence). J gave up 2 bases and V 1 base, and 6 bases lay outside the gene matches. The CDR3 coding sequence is TGTGCCAGCAGCTTGACGAGCGGGAGCTACACAGATACGCAGTATTTT. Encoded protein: CASSLTSGSYTDTQYF.

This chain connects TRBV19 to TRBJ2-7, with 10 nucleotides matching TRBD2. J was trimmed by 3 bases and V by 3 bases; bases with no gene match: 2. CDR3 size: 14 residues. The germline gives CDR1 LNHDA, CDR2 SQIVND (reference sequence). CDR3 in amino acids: CASSMASGSYEQYF. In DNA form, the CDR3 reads TGTGCCAGTAGTATGGCTAGCGGGAGCTACGAGCAGTACTTC. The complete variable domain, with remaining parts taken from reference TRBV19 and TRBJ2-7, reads DGGITQSPKYLFRKEGQNVTLSCEQNLNHDAMYWYRQDPGQGLRLIYYSQIVNDFQKGDIAEGYSVSREKKESFPLTVTSAQKNPTAFYLCASSMASGSYEQYFGPGTRLTVT.

The CDR3 spells CASSGHQGGGWLSEAFF. The DNA of the CDR3 is TGTGCCAGCAGCGGCCATCAGGGAGGGGGATGGCTATCTGAAGCTTTCTTT. This rearrangement joins TRBV7-2 to TRBJ1-1, with D perhaps TRBD1 (6 bases). Germline CDR1 SGHTA, CDR2 FQGNSA. There are 17 residues in the CDR3. The V and J ends lost 5 bases and 6 bases respectively, with 25 bases between them.